This entry lists 7 T cell receptor beta chains sequenced from one sample in a study of monozygotic twins with inflammatory bowel disease (dated 2019 in TCRdb). The method was 5' RACE. This sample was sequenced with an Illumina HiSeq 2500. TCRdb reprocessed the public reads and reports one entry per CDR3 protein sequence, without DNA. The sample's own table lists 110,000 to 150,000 distinct CDR3 sequences. Around 1.2% of the sample is taken by the ten largest. The specimen was blood. These receptors all come from a human donor with ulcerative colitis or Crohn's disease, or a healthy co-twin of an affected twin (not recorded which).

This rearrangement joins TRBV7-2 to TRBJ1-1; TCRdb's D call, TRBD1, is unchecked because there is no DNA. Per the germline V gene, CDR1 is SGHTA and CDR2 is FQGNSA. There are 13 residues in the CDR3. The CDR3 spells CASSRMGASEAFF.

The chain combines TRBV5-5 with TRBJ2-5; TCRdb's assignment of TRBD1 cannot be checked, as there is no DNA. Germline V CDR1 and CDR2: SGHKS, YYEKEE (reference sequence). The CDR3 is made up of 14 amino acids. The CDR3: CASTPGVDQETQYF.

This chain connects TRBV20-1 to TRBJ2-3; TCRdb selects TRBD2, and the lack of DNA leaves this call unchecked. CDR3 length: 15 residues. Germline values: CDR1 DFQATT, CDR2 SNEGSKA (reference sequence). Here the CDR3 reads CSASPRGRVTDTQYF.

The V gene is TRBV7-9, the J gene TRBJ1-3; TCRdb's assignment of TRBD1 cannot be checked, as there is no DNA. CDR3 length: 16 residues. The germline V gene encodes CDR1 SEHNR and CDR2 FQNEAQ (reference sequence). This CDR3 is CASSQPTGDTGNTIYF.

J is TRBJ2-7 and V is TRBV5-1. The CDR3 has 14 amino acids. Per germline, CDR1 SGHRS and CDR2 YFSETQ. The CDR3 is CASSLDPDSYEQYF.

The rearrangement uses TRBV12-3 or TRBV12-4 and TRBJ2-4; TCRdb outputs TRBD2, but without DNA this stays unchecked. This CDR3 is built from 16 residues. CDR3 loop: CASSLLAGVAKNIQYF.

The chain joins TRBV11-2 to TRBJ2-3; the D call of TRBD2 rests on TCRdb alone, since no DNA is present to check it. There are 18 residues in the CDR3. Germline assignment: CDR1 SGHAT and CDR2 FQNNGV. The CDR3 reads CASSPGSGGGYRTDTQYF. Together with reference TRBV11-2 and TRBJ2-3, the CDR3 gives the full variable domain: EAGVAQSPRYKIIEKRQSVAFWCNPISGHATLYWYQQILGQGPKLLIQFQNNGVVDDSQLPKDRFSAERLKGVDSTLKIQPAKLEDSAVYLCASSPGSGGGYRTDTQYFGPGTRLTVL.